This is a list of T cell receptor beta chains from one sample in a study of a mutant IDH1 vaccine in newly diagnosed glioma. Clones were read by immunoSEQ multiplex PCR, and TCRdb kept only the in-frame ones, dropping some. Of 80,000 to 100,000 clones listed, around 80% were seen once; the top ten hold around 7%. The sequences come from PBMCs, collected from a glioma patient treated with radiotherapy, temozolomide or both. The receptors stem from a man in his forties or fifties with glioma. Both conserved end residues are part of each CDR3. A D gene is named only where the DNA matches it firmly. Size tells how often a clone was seen (once, few, many) or the class of an expanded clone, and some rows leave it out.

j_gene	v_gene	d_gene	abundance	CDR3nt	CDR3aa
TRBJ2-7	TRBV13	TRBD2	.	TGTGCCAGCAGCTTACAACACCCTCTCGCTAGCGGGAGGTCCTACGAGCAGTACTTC	CASSLQHPLASGRSYEQYF
TRBJ2-7	TRBV5-1	.	.	TGCGCCAGCAGCCCGATGACAGGTGGGCCGTACGAGCAGTACTTC	CASSPMTGGPYEQYF
TRBJ1-6	TRBV4-3	.	.	TGCGCCAGCAGCCAAGACGGGGGGGCCTATAATTCACCCCTCCACTTT	CASSQDGGAYNSPLHF
TRBJ2-3	TRBV10-1	.	few	TGCGCCAGCAGAGCCACAGATACGCAGTATTTT	CASRATDTQYF
TRBJ2-5	TRBV18	TRBD2	.	TGTGCCAGCTCACCACCAGCGGGGGGGCTGGAGACCCAGTACTTC	CASSPPAGGLETQYF
TRBJ2-7	TRBV5-1	.	.	TGCGCCAGCAGTCCGGGCTTGGCCTACGAGCAGTACTTC	CASSPGLAYEQYF
TRBJ2-1	TRBV28	TRBD2	.	TGTGCCAGCAGCCCCGTAGCGGGAGGCTCCTACAATGAGCAGTTCTTC	CASSPVAGGSYNEQFF
TRBJ2-7	TRBV7-2	TRBD1	.	TGTGCCAGCAGCGCGGACAGGGGCCCGACCTACGAGCAGTACTTC	CASSADRGPTYEQYF
TRBJ2-1	TRBV6-1	.	few	TGTGCCAGCAGTGACAGGGCCAGATCCTACAATGAGCAGTTCTTC	CASSDRARSYNEQFF
TRBJ1-2	TRBV27	TRBD1	.	TGTGCCAGCAGTTTAAATACCCCCGGGACAGCGTTTCGATATGGCTACACCTTC	CASSLNTPGTAFRYGYTF
TRBJ1-1	TRBV5-1	TRBD1	few	TGCGCCAGCAGCAGGGGACAGGGGCTCACTGAAGCTTTCTTT	CASSRGQGLTEAFF
TRBJ2-1	TRBV9	.	.	TGTGCCAGCAGCGTAGGAACCTCTTCAGGTGAGCAGTTCTTC	CASSVGTSSGEQFF
TRBJ2-3	TRBV29-1	.	once	TGCAGCGCTAGAACGGGGCGGGACACAGATACGCAGTATTTT	CSARTGRDTDTQYF
TRBJ2-7	TRBV2	.	.	TGTGCCAGCGGACGGGACGGTAACTACGAGCAGTACTTC	CASGRDGNYEQYF
TRBJ2-3	TRBV19	TRBD2	.	TGTGCCAGTAGTATTCAAGCGGGGGTCACAGATACGCAGTATTTT	CASSIQAGVTDTQYF
TRBJ1-3	TRBV5-4	.	.	TGTGCCAGCAGCCAGCCGGGGACCCCAAACACCATATATTTT	CASSQPGTPNTIYF
TRBJ1-4	TRBV15	.	.	TGTGCCACCAGCAGAGCCGGGGGAGGATTGTTTTTT	CATSRAGGGLFF
TRBJ2-5	TRBV10-3	TRBD2	.	TGTGCCATCAGTGAGTCTAGGACTAGCGGACTACAAGAGACCCAGTACTTC	CAISESRTSGLQETQYF
TRBJ2-2	TRBV5-1	.	.	TGCGCCAGCAGCTCCCTGACAGGGACTGGGACCGGGGAGCTGTTTTTT	CASSSLTGTGTGELFF
TRBJ1-3	TRBV6-5	TRBD1	.	TGTGCCAGCAGCAACCAGGGGGCACGCGGAAACACCATATATTTT	CASSNQGARGNTIYF
TRBJ2-5	TRBV7-2	TRBD2	.	TGTGCCAGCAGCTCGACGGGACTAGCGGAAGAGACCCAGTACTTC	CASSSTGLAEETQYF
TRBJ1-1	TRBV7-9	.	few	TGTGCCAGCAATCCAGTAAGCACTGAAGCTTTCTTT	CASNPVSTEAFF